This TCR beta chain was sequenced in a study of blood T cell repertoires in COVID-19. As for the study in general: Whether acute or convalescent, the COVID-19 samples came from the United States, Italy and Spain. PBMCs, B-cell-depleted T cells, or T cells were the source of the cDNA or gDNA that made up the material.

Original analysis: Estimated nucleated cell counts came from reference gene primer amplification. Produced via immunoSEQ multiplex PCR; TCRdb's table is partial and in-frame only. The DNA gave D and trimming, while V, J and clone size come from that table. The sample includes 200,000 to 300,000 clones, nearly 90% of them seen just once. There are 19 residues in the CDR3. Germline V lookup: CDR1 LGHNA, CDR2 YSLEER. With V trimmed by 0 bases and J by 4 bases, 14 bases remained unmatched. This sequence originates from a human donor in a cohort sampled during active COVID-19. Material for sequencing was peripheral blood. V gene TRBV4-3 combines with J gene TRBJ1-2, with 10 bases identical to TRBD1. The CDR3 loop is CASSQDLPPGTGVIYGYTF. In DNA form, the CDR3 reads TGCGCCAGCAGCCAAGACCTCCCCCCCGGGACAGGGGTGATCTATGGCTACACCTTC.